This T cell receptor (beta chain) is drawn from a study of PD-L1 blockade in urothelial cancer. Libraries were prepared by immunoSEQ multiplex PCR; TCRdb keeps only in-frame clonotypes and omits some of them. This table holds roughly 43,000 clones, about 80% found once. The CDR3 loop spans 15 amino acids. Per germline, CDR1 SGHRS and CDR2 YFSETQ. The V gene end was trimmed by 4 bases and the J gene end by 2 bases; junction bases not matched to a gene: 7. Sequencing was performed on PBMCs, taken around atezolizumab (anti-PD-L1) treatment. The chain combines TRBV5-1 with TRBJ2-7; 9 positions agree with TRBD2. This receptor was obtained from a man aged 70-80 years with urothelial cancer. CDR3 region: CASSLSTSGTYEQYF. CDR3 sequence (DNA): TGCGCCAGCAGCCTTTCGACTAGCGGTACCTACGAGCAGTACTTC.